Presented here are 21 T cell receptor beta chains from one specimen sequenced in a study of regulatory dendritic cells for organ transplantation. TCRdb keeps only in-frame clones here, not all; method: immunoSEQ multiplex PCR. The data show tens of thousands of clones, just under 75% seen once. The sequencing sample was made of memory CD4+ T cells from blood. Subset defined: CD45RO+ memory T cells. The receptor source for this set is a human donor in good health.

The rearrangement joins TRBV11-3 to TRBJ2-5; D is ambiguous. The ends were cut back, 1 base at V and 5 bases at J, with 8 bases in the middle. Germline-derived CDR1 and CDR2 are SGHNT and YENEEA. This CDR3 region has 13 residues. The DNA for the CDR3 is TGTGCCAGCAGCTTAGGGGTGAGGGAGACCCAGTACTTC. Translation: CASSLGVRETQYF.

Here the CDR3 DNA reads TGTGCCAGCAGCTTGGAGGGGAGGGGGTTGTTGACTGAAGCTTTCTTT. This sequence encodes CASSLEGRGLLTEAFF. The genes are TRBV5-5 and TRBJ1-1; weak D call: TRBD1 (6 bases). Per the germline V gene, CDR1 is SGHKS and CDR2 is YYEKEE (reference sequence). There are 16 residues in the CDR3. The ends were cut back, 0 bases at V and 5 bases at J, with 17 bases in the middle.

The chain joins TRBV7-2 to TRBJ2-5; 9 bases are shared with TRBD2. V shed 3 bases and J 2 bases; nucleotides not matched to a gene: 4. In germline, CDR1 is SGHTA, CDR2 FQGNSA. CDR3 length: 15 residues. The CDR3 DNA sequence: TGTGCCAGCAGCTTTACTAGCGGGTCACAAGAGACCCAGTACTTC. The encoded protein is CASSFTSGSQETQYF.

This rearrangement joins TRBV19 to TRBJ2-1, with 8 positions matching TRBD2. V gave up 3 bases and J gave up 7 bases; unmatched junction bases: 8. Germline V lookup: CDR1 LNHDA, CDR2 SQIVND (reference sequence). The CDR3 is 15 residues long. CDR3 sequence (DNA): TGTGCCAGTAGTATGGCTCGGGGGGGCCGAAATGAGCAGTTCTTC. Translated: CASSMARGGRNEQFF.

Note on this clone: The junction departs from germline at one end; a sequencing error may be responsible. The chain employs TRBV28 and TRBJ2-1; 8 positions match TRBD1. CDR1 and CDR2 from the germline V gene are MDHEN and SYDVKM. The CDR3 runs to 12 residues. The CDR3 spells CASSLSDRAPIF. The DNA of the CDR3 is TGTGCCAGCAGTTTGTCGGACAGGGCCCCGATCTTC.

The V call is TRBV7-2, the J call TRBJ2-4; the match to TRBD2 covers 15 bases. This CDR3 comprises 19 residues. Germline V gives CDR1 SGHTA, CDR2 FQGNSA. The junction had 10 bases not matched to a gene; V was cut back by 5 bases and J by 2 bases. CDR3 sequence reads: CASSTRTSGGAGSKNIQYF. The CDR3 bases are TGTGCCAGCAGCACCAGGACTAGCGGGGGGGCGGGGTCCAAAAACATTCAGTACTTC. Combining the CDR3 with reference TRBV7-2 and TRBJ2-4 gives the whole variable domain GAGVSQSPSNKVTEKGKDVELRCDPISGHTALYWYRQSLGQGLEFLIYFQGNSAPDKSGLPSDRFSAERTGGSVSTLTIQRTQQEDSAVYLCASSTRTSGGAGSKNIQYFGAGTRLSVL.

This chain joins TRBV4-2 and TRBJ1-5, with 7 bases matching TRBD1. Germline-derived CDR1 and CDR2 are LGHNA and YNFKEQ. This CDR3 contains 14 residues. J was trimmed by 9 bases and V by 3 bases; bases with no gene match: 8. CDR3 DNA sequence: TGTGCCAGCAGCCAGAACAGGGGCGCTTCGCCCCAGCATTTT. Encoded protein: CASSQNRGASPQHF.

In its sample, this clone was seen a few times. The chain joins TRBV7-9 to TRBJ1-2, with 7 positions matching TRBD1. The V gene end was trimmed by 1 base and the J gene end by 3 bases; junction bases not matched to a gene: 5. The length of the CDR3 is 15 residues. Germline loops: CDR1 SEHNR, CDR2 FQNEAQ (reference sequence). The CDR3 DNA reads as TGTGCCAGCAGCTTAGTGCCGGGGACAGACTATGGCTACACCTTC. Residues: CASSLVPGTDYGYTF.

The genes are TRBV7-9 and TRBJ2-5, with D tentatively TRBD2 (6 bases). The V end lost 5 bases, the J end lost 2 bases, and 18 bases lay between the germline ends. This CDR3 is 16 amino acids long. Germline CDR1 is SEHNR and CDR2 is FQNEAQ (reference sequence). CDR3 sequence (DNA): TGTGCCAGCAGCCCAAGACTAGTCGGTAATCAAGAGACCCAGTACTTC. This gives the protein CASSPRLVGNQETQYF.

V and J are TRBV5-1 and TRBJ1-1, with 7 bases fitting TRBD1. In germline, CDR1 is SGHRS, CDR2 YFSETQ. Trimming removed 1 base from V and 4 bases from J; junction bases left unmatched: 4. This CDR3 has 14 amino acids. The CDR3 reads CASSLTGAPTEAFF. The CDR3 nucleotides read TGCGCCAGCAGCTTGACAGGGGCCCCCACTGAAGCTTTCTTT.

The chain links TRBV5-6 to TRBJ1-3; TRBD1 might be the D (5 bases). Trimming pared 3 bases from V and 4 bases from J, leaving 11 bases between. The CDR3 has 14 residues. In germline, CDR1 is SGHDT, CDR2 YYEEEE. CDR3 amino acids: CASSSMTAGNTIYF. The CDR3 nucleotides are TGTGCCAGCAGCTCGATGACAGCCGGAAACACCATATATTTT.

V gene TRBV5-1 combines with J gene TRBJ1-2; TRBD1 agrees at 11 bases. Germline CDR1 is SGHRS and CDR2 is YFSETQ. V shed 4 bases, J shed 4 bases, and the junction held 6 bases outside the gene matches. The CDR3 sequence is 15 residues long. CDR3 DNA sequence: TGCGCCAGCAGCGCGGGACAGGGGGGACTCTATGGCTACACCTTC. Translated, it gives CASSAGQGGLYGYTF.

This chain uses TRBV29-1 with TRBJ2-5; the match to TRBD1 covers 9 bases. Looked up from germline, CDR1 is SQVTM and CDR2 is ANQGSEA. The V gene end was trimmed by 4 bases and the J gene end by 5 bases; junction bases not matched to a gene: 5. The CDR3 spans 13 residues. CDR3 protein: CSVASTGGETQYF. The CDR3 DNA is TGCAGCGTTGCTTCGACAGGGGGGGAGACCCAGTACTTC. The full variable domain, completed using reference TRBV29-1 and TRBJ2-5, is SAVISQKPSRDICQRGTSLTIQCQVDSQVTMMFWYRQQPGQSLTLIATANQGSEATYESGFVIDKFPISRPNLTFSTLTVSNMSPEDSSIYLCSVASTGGETQYFGPGTRLLVL.

The chain employs TRBV9 and TRBJ1-1, with TRBD1 matching over 7 bases. Trimming took 3 bases from V and 3 from J; bases not matched to a gene: 5. The CDR3 is made up of 14 amino acids. CDR1 and CDR2 from the germline V gene are SGDLS and YYNGEE. CDR3 sequence: CASSGGGRDTEAFF. The CDR3 nucleotides are TGTGCCAGCAGCGGAGGGGGCAGAGACACTGAAGCTTTCTTT.

The gene calls are TRBV19 and TRBJ2-4; 8 bases agree with TRBD2. Trimming at V came to 5 bases and at J to 4 bases, leaving 13 bases not matched to a gene. The CDR3 contains 17 residues. CDR1 is LNHDA and CDR2 is SQIVND in the germline V gene (reference sequence). CDR3 nucleotide sequence: TGTGCCAGTAGTCTGGGTTGGGCGGGGGGATCAAAAAACATTCAGTACTTC. It translates to CASSLGWAGGSKNIQYF.

The chain has TRBV11-3 and TRBJ1-6; D remains ambiguous. CDR3 length equals 15 residues. CDR1 SGHNT and CDR2 YENEEA come from the germline V gene. Trimming took 8 bases from V and 0 from J, leaving 11 bases between them. The CDR3 here is CASHPGSSYNSPLHF. The CDR3 DNA reads as TGTGCCAGCCACCCGGGTAGCTCCTATAATTCACCCCTCCACTTT. The full variable domain, with the rest looked up from reference TRBV11-3 and TRBJ1-6, is EAGVVQSPRYKIIEKKQPVAFWCNPISGHNTLYWYLQNLGQGPELLIRYENEEAVDDSQLPKDRFSAERLKGVDSTLKIQPAELGDSAVYLCASHPGSSYNSPLHFGNGTRLTVT.

The rearrangement links TRBV18 to TRBJ2-1; 10 nucleotides match TRBD2. The CDR3 length is 15 residues. The ends lost 3 bases at V and 10 bases at J; junction bases unmatched: 9. From germline, CDR1 is KGHSH and CDR2 LQKENI. The chain's CDR3 is CASSPTTSGLGEQFF. The CDR3 coding sequence is TGTGCCAGCTCACCCACGACTAGCGGGTTGGGGGAGCAGTTCTTC.

The chain is built from TRBV9 and TRBJ2-1; 13 bases align to TRBD2. Germline CDR1 and CDR2: SGDLS and YYNGEE. This CDR3 contains 18 residues. Losses at the gene ends were 2 bases for V and 3 bases for J; bases not matched to a gene: 8. The CDR3 coding sequence is TGTGCCAGCAGCGTGCCTCCGGGACTAGCGGGGAGCTACAATGAGCAGTTCTTC. It is translated as CASSVPPGLAGSYNEQFF. Using reference TRBV9 and TRBJ2-1 for the parts outside the CDR3, the full variable domain is DSGVTQTPKHLITATGQRVTLRCSPRSGDLSVYWYQQSLDQGLQFLIQYYNGEERAKGNILERFSAQQFPDLHSELNLSSLELGDSALYFCASSVPPGLAGSYNEQFFGPGTRLTVL.

A remark on this clone: Other DNA sequences within the sample encode an identical CDR3. This chain uses TRBV9 with TRBJ2-3; 10 nucleotides line up with TRBD2. Germline-derived CDR1 and CDR2 are SGDLS and YYNGEE. The CDR3 is made up of 18 amino acids. The V segment lost 0 bases and the J segment 0 bases; nucleotides outside the gene matches: 7. CDR3 in DNA: TGTGCCAGCAGCGTAGGCCAGCGGGGGGGTCGAAGCACAGATACGCAGTATTTT. As protein: CASSVGQRGGRSTDTQYF.

This rearrangement joins TRBV2 to TRBJ2-7, with 8 bases identical to TRBD1. The CDR3 is made up of 13 amino acids. V lost 6 bases, J lost 6 bases, and 7 bases stayed unmatched. Germline loops: CDR1 SNHLY, CDR2 FYNNEI. The CDR3 sequence: CASSSTGETEQYF. As DNA, the CDR3 is TGTGCCAGCAGCTCGACAGGGGAGACCGAGCAGTACTTC.

This chain connects TRBV29-1 to TRBJ2-1, with 15 positions matching TRBD2. V shed 6 bases and J 6 bases; nucleotides not matched to a gene: 12. This CDR3 region has 17 residues. Germline V gene sequence: CDR1 SQVTM, CDR2 ANQGSEA. The CDR3, as DNA: TGCAGCGTGGCCGGGACTAGCGGGGGGACCGTCGGCAATGAGCAGTTCTTC. Residues: CSVAGTSGGTVGNEQFF.